The rows below give T cell receptor beta chains drawn from one sample of a study of metastatic and nonmetastatic thyroid tumors. Using MiXCR, TCRdb re-called clones from the PCR reads. The repertoire has tens of thousands of clones, 35% to 45% of them found once; the top ten carry about 20%. The sequencing sample was made of blood. These receptors were collected from a male donor with papillary thyroid cancer or a benign thyroid nodule (not recorded which). Some clones in this sample may be carry-over from other donors' samples. Both conserved end residues are part of each CDR3. D genes are given only for firm matches. Size is omitted from some rows. Given values are once, few, many or a class for expanded clones.

d_call	clone_size	v_call	j_call	cdr3_aa	cdr3_nt
TRBD2	-	TRBV20-1	TRBJ2-4	CSARAGLAGAKNIQYF	TGCAGTGCTAGGGCAGGACTAGCGGGAGCCAAAAACATTCAGTACTTC
-	-	TRBV19	TRBJ2-1	CASSIGQGRSEQFF	TGTGCCAGTAGTATTGGTCAGGGGCGGAGTGAGCAGTTCTTC
-	medium-sized	TRBV20-1	TRBJ1-6	CSARELLGSYNSPLHF	TGCAGTGCTAGAGAACTCCTGGGATCCTATAATTCACCCCTCCACTTT
TRBD2	-	TRBV11-3	TRBJ2-7	CASSLERGGGFYEQYF	TGTGCCAGCAGCTTAGAACGCGGGGGAGGGTTCTACGAGCAGTACTTC
-	-	TRBV2	TRBJ2-7	CASSPNYEQYF	TGTGCCAGCAGTCCCAATTACGAGCAGTACTTC
-	-	TRBV11-2	TRBJ2-1	CASRGTNEQFF	TGTGCCAGCCGTGGGACCAATGAGCAGTTCTTC
TRBD1	-	TRBV20-1	TRBJ2-7	CSARDRRYEQYF	TGCAGTGCCAGGGACAGACGTTACGAGCAGTACTTC
-	-	TRBV19	TRBJ1-3	CASSFTPGKIYSGNTIYF	TGTGCCAGTAGTTTTACCCCCGGGAAGATCTACTCTGGAAACACCATATATTTT
TRBD2	many	TRBV11-1	TRBJ2-3	CASSTSVGGSTDTQYF	TGTGCCAGCAGCACTAGCGTTGGCGGCTCCACAGATACGCAGTATTTT
TRBD2	-	TRBV5-1	TRBJ2-1	CASSAGLDNEQFF	TGCGCCAGCAGCGCGGGACTAGATAATGAGCAGTTCTTC
-	-	TRBV30	TRBJ2-7	CAWTFRGSSYEQYF	TGTGCCTGGACGTTCAGGGGTAGCTCCTACGAGCAGTACTTC
TRBD1	once	TRBV5-1	TRBJ1-2	CASSQVQGGTGGGYTF	TGCGCCAGCAGCCAAGTTCAGGGAGGGACAGGCGGTGGCTACACCTTC
-	many	TRBV18	TRBJ1-3	CASSPPVRVANTIYF	TGTGCCAGCTCACCACCGGTGAGGGTAGCAAACACCATATATTTT
-	many	TRBV27	TRBJ2-5	CASSLFSQETQYF	TGTGCCAGCAGTTTATTCAGCCAAGAGACCCAGTACTTC
-	-	TRBV19	TRBJ1-5	CASSPSGNSNQPQHF	TGTGCCAGTAGCCCATCGGGGAATAGCAATCAGCCCCAGCATTTT
-	-	TRBV7-9	TRBJ1-4	CASRQSVTVRSEKLFF	TGTGCCAGCAGGCAGTCCGTGACAGTCCGATCCGAAAAACTGTTTTTT
-	-	TRBV7-3	TRBJ1-1	CASSLERGREAFF	TGTGCCAGCAGCTTAGAGAGGGGACGTGAAGCTTTCTTT
TRBD1	few	TRBV19	TRBJ1-6	CASSDRDRGLSPLHF	TGTGCCAGTAGTGACCGGGACAGGGGGCTCTCACCCCTCCACTTT
TRBD1	-	TRBV18	TRBJ1-5	CASSPARTGRNQPQHF	TGTGCCAGCTCACCGGCGAGGACAGGGCGGAATCAGCCCCAGCATTTT
-	many	TRBV2	TRBJ2-3	CASSAPMTDTQYF	TGTGCCAGCAGCGCCCCTATGACAGATACGCAGTATTTT
-	medium-sized	TRBV27	TRBJ1-6	CASRGVTSSYNSPLHF	TGTGCCAGCAGAGGGGTTACTAGCTCCTATAATTCACCCCTCCACTTT
-	-	TRBV30	TRBJ2-3	CAWTLGTDTQYF	TGTGCCTGGACCCTGGGCACAGATACGCAGTATTTT
-	many	TRBV9	TRBJ2-2	CASSEGGGELFF	TGTGCCAGCAGCGAGGGCGGCGGGGAGCTGTTTTTT
-	few	TRBV6-1	TRBJ2-2	CASSDARGHTGELFF	TGTGCCAGCAGTGACGCACGGGGCCACACCGGGGAGCTGTTTTTT
-	-	TRBV19	TRBJ2-4	CASTRRERGNIQYF	TGTGCCAGTACACGGCGGGAAAGGGGAAACATTCAGTACTTC
-	-	TRBV10-1	TRBJ1-1	CASSEVGAPEAFF	TGCGCCAGCAGTGAGGTGGGGGCACCTGAAGCTTTCTTT
TRBD2	-	TRBV6-6	TRBJ2-3	CASSPKGLAPTARSTQYF	TGTGCCAGCAGTCCCAAAGGACTAGCTCCTACCGCTAGATCGACGCAGTATTTT
TRBD2	many	TRBV28	TRBJ2-1	CASRPTSGRGSYNEQFF	TGTGCCAGCAGGCCGACTAGCGGGAGGGGCTCCTACAATGAGCAGTTCTTC
-	many	TRBV5-1	TRBJ2-3	CASSEGSTDTQYF	TGCGCCAGCAGCGAGGGGAGCACAGATACGCAGTATTTT
-	once	TRBV30	TRBJ2-2	CAWVPRGTGELFF	TGTGCCTGGGTCCCCCGGGGGACCGGGGAGCTGTTTTTT
TRBD2	many	TRBV7-9	TRBJ2-1	CASSLPAGYNEQFF	TGTGCCAGCAGCTTACCAGCGGGGTACAATGAGCAGTTCTTC
TRBD1	many	TRBV5-6	TRBJ2-1	CASSANTGGIFNEQFF	TGTGCCAGCAGCGCCAATACAGGGGGCATTTTTAATGAGCAGTTCTTC
-	-	TRBV27	TRBJ1-1	CASSLRKDTEAFF	TGTGCCAGCAGTTTAAGAAAGGACACTGAAGCTTTCTTT
TRBD2	medium-sized	TRBV20-1	TRBJ2-2	CSARDEREQNTGELFF	TGCAGTGCTAGAGATGAGCGGGAGCAGAACACCGGGGAGCTGTTTTTT
TRBD1	medium-sized	TRBV6-1	TRBJ1-6	CASSARTGIDNSPLHF	TGTGCCAGCAGTGCGAGGACAGGGATTGATAATTCACCCCTCCACTTT
-	-	TRBV12-5	TRBJ2-1	CASGPAPIGNEQFF	TGTGCTAGTGGTCCCGCCCCGATTGGGAATGAGCAGTTCTTC
-	medium-sized	TRBV28	TRBJ1-4	CASSGGGLENEKLFF	TGTGCCAGCAGTGGAGGTGGACTGGAGAATGAAAAACTGTTTTTT
-	few	TRBV6-2/TRBV6-3	TRBJ1-5	CASSSWQGDNQPQHF	TGTGCCAGCAGTTCCTGGCAGGGTGACAATCAGCCCCAGCATTTT
-	few	TRBV12-3/TRBV12-4	TRBJ1-6	CASRTLVRGVAGNSPLHF	TGTGCCAGCAGAACCTTAGTTCGAGGGGTGGCAGGAAATTCACCCCTCCACTTT
-	many	TRBV7-9	TRBJ2-1	CASSLVVKQFF	TGTGCCAGCAGCTTAGTGGTTAAGCAGTTCTTC
TRBD1	-	TRBV7-3	TRBJ2-1	CASSFPVQGSNEQFF	TGTGCCAGCAGCTTCCCGGTACAGGGGAGCAATGAGCAGTTCTTC
TRBD2	-	TRBV20-1	TRBJ2-1	CSAEREGEQFF	TGCAGTGCTGAGCGGGAAGGGGAGCAGTTCTTC
TRBD2	few	TRBV6-2/TRBV6-3	TRBJ2-1	CASRDLAGITYNEQFF	TGTGCCAGCAGAGACCTAGCGGGGATTACCTACAATGAGCAGTTCTTC
-	few	TRBV12-3/TRBV12-4	TRBJ1-5	CASSFGEQPQHF	TGTGCCAGCAGTTTCGGGGAACAGCCCCAGCATTTT
-	few	TRBV15	TRBJ2-7	CATSIPGLGEQYF	TGTGCCACCAGCATCCCAGGGCTTGGCGAGCAGTACTTC
-	many	TRBV28	TRBJ2-2	CASSSQGFVVGELFF	TGTGCCAGCAGCTCCCAGGGGTTTGTTGTAGGGGAGCTGTTTTTT
-	-	TRBV30	TRBJ1-5	CAWSKRVDQPQHF	TGTGCCTGGAGTAAGAGGGTCGATCAGCCCCAGCATTTT
TRBD2	-	TRBV4-2	TRBJ2-7	CASSHLGTSGDYEQYF	TGTGCCAGCAGCCACTTGGGGACTAGCGGGGACTACGAGCAGTACTTC
TRBD2	-	TRBV11-2	TRBJ2-5	CASSLGSGRSQETQYF	TGTGCCAGCAGCTTAGGTAGCGGGAGATCTCAAGAGACCCAGTACTTC
-	many	TRBV2	TRBJ2-7	CASSEWLRYEQYF	TGTGCCAGCAGTGAGTGGCTGAGGTACGAGCAGTACTTC
TRBD2	-	TRBV6-1	TRBJ2-5	CATLAGGVETQYF	TGTGCCACCCTTGCGGGAGGAGTAGAGACCCAGTACTTC
-	few	TRBV9	TRBJ2-7	CASSGGNYEQYF	TGTGCCAGCAGTGGCGGAAACTACGAGCAGTACTTC
TRBD2	-	TRBV29-1	TRBJ2-1	CSVEVGYSGSGEEQFF	TGCAGCGTTGAAGTGGGTTATAGCGGGAGCGGAGAGGAGCAGTTCTTC
TRBD1	-	TRBV7-2	TRBJ2-7	CASSTDRGLYEQYF	TGTGCCAGCAGCACGGACAGGGGACTCTACGAGCAGTACTTC
-	once	TRBV11-2	TRBJ2-7	CASSFSDGVTYEQYF	TGTGCCAGCAGCTTCTCCGACGGGGTTACCTACGAGCAGTACTTC
-	-	TRBV7-9	TRBJ2-7	CASSDEGGEQYF	TGTGCCAGCAGCGACGAAGGGGGCGAGCAGTACTTC
TRBD1	medium-sized	TRBV11-2	TRBJ1-2	CASSLVPQGLGGYTF	TGTGCCAGCAGCTTAGTCCCACAGGGGTTAGGTGGCTACACCTTC